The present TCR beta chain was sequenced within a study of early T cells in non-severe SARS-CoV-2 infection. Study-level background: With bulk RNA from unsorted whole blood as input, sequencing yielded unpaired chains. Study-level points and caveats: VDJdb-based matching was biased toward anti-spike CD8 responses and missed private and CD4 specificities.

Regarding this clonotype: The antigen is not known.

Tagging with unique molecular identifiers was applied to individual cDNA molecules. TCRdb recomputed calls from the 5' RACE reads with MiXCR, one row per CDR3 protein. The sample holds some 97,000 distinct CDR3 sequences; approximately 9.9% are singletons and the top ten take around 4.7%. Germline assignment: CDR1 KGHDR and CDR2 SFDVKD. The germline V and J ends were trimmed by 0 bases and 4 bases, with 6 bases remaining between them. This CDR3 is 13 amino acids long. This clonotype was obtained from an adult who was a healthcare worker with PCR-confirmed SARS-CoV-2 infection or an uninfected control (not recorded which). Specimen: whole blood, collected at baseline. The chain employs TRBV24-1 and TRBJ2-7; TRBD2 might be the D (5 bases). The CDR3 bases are TGTGCCACCAGTGATTTGGGCGGGTACGAGCAGTACTTC. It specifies CATSDLGGYEQYF.